The rows below give T cell receptor beta chains drawn from one sample of a study of PD-1 blockade in classical Hodgkin lymphoma. Repertoires were generated with immunoSEQ multiplex PCR, while TCRdb's copy carries only in-frame clones and drops some. The table lists 80,000 to 100,000 clones, roughly 80% of them singletons, with 16% in the top ten. The sample was peripheral blood mononuclear cells (PBMCs), taken before the second cycle of nivolumab. Source of these receptors: a human donor with classical Hodgkin lymphoma. Each CDR3 is given with its conserved first and last residue. The order of the fields is CDR3 DNA, CDR3 protein, clone size, V gene, J gene, D gene. A D gene is named only where the DNA matches it firmly. Not every row has a clone size; where given, it reads once, few, many or a size class.

cdr3_nt: TGTGCCATCAGTGGGGATGTGGGTAATGAGCAGTTCTTC
cdr3_aa: CAISGDVGNEQFF
clone_size: NA
v_call: TRBV10-3
j_call: TRBJ2-1
d_call: NA

cdr3_nt: TGTGCCAGCAGTTACGAGACGGCCGGCAACACTGAAGCTTTCTTT
cdr3_aa: CASSYETAGNTEAFF
clone_size: once
v_call: TRBV6-5
j_call: TRBJ1-1
d_call: NA

cdr3_nt: TGCGCCAGCAGGGTGGGCGGGAGCTCCTACGAGCAGTACTTC
cdr3_aa: CASRVGGSSYEQYF
clone_size: NA
v_call: TRBV5-1
j_call: TRBJ2-7
d_call: TRBD2

cdr3_nt: TGTGCCAGCAGTCCCACGGGACAGAACTATGGCTACACCTTC
cdr3_aa: CASSPTGQNYGYTF
clone_size: NA
v_call: TRBV28
j_call: TRBJ1-2
d_call: TRBD1

cdr3_nt: TGTGCCAGCTTATCCTCGGGCGCCTACAATGAGCAGTTCTTC
cdr3_aa: CASLSSGAYNEQFF
clone_size: NA
v_call: TRBV18
j_call: TRBJ2-1
d_call: NA

cdr3_nt: TGTGCCTGGAGTGTAAATGCAGGAGAAGAGACCCAGTACTTC
cdr3_aa: CAWSVNAGEETQYF
clone_size: NA
v_call: TRBV30
j_call: TRBJ2-5
d_call: NA

cdr3_nt: TGTGCCAGCAGCCCATCAGGCCTCACCGGGGAGCTGTTTTTT
cdr3_aa: CASSPSGLTGELFF
clone_size: NA
v_call: TRBV5-5
j_call: TRBJ2-2
d_call: NA

cdr3_nt: TGTGCCTGGAGCGGGACAGGGCTCTACGCGCAGTACTTC
cdr3_aa: CAWSGTGLYAQYF
clone_size: NA
v_call: TRBV30
j_call: TRBJ2-7
d_call: TRBD1

cdr3_nt: TGCGCCAGCAGCCTCCCAGGACTAGCCGACAATGAGCAGTTCTTC
cdr3_aa: CASSLPGLADNEQFF
clone_size: NA
v_call: TRBV5-1
j_call: TRBJ2-1
d_call: TRBD2

cdr3_nt: TGTGCCAGTAGTGCGCGGGACAGCCGAATTCATACGGGTAAGAACACTGAAGCTTTCTTT
cdr3_aa: CASSARDSRIHTGKNTEAFF
clone_size: NA
v_call: TRBV19
j_call: TRBJ1-1
d_call: TRBD1

cdr3_nt: TGTGCCAGTAGTCCAGCGGGGAACAATGAGCAGTTCTTC
cdr3_aa: CASSPAGNNEQFF
clone_size: NA
v_call: TRBV19
j_call: TRBJ2-1
d_call: TRBD2